One sample yielded the 29 T cell receptor beta chains listed below, sequenced in a study of shared clonotypes between healthy human individuals. TCRdb's copy holds only in-frame clones and misses some; the assay was immunoSEQ multiplex PCR. The sample has about 470,000 clones, around 79% seen once. The sample taken for sequencing was PBMCs. All receptors derive from a woman aged 40 to 50 in good health. Some clones in this sample may be carry-over from other donors' samples.

This chain links TRBV30 with TRBJ2-1, with 8 bases that match TRBD2. The CDR3 extends over 13 amino acids. J gave up 9 bases and V 8 bases, and 12 bases lay outside the gene matches. Germline V gene data show CDR1 as GTSNPN and CDR2 as SVGIG (reference sequence). The CDR3 nucleotides are TGTGCCCTCACGGGGGGGTACGGGAGTGAGCAGTTCTTC. Translating it yields CALTGGYGSEQFF.

The chain recombines TRBV2 with TRBJ2-1; 10 nucleotides align to TRBD2. With V trimmed by 6 bases and J by 10 bases, 0 bases remained unmatched. This CDR3 has 11 residues. Germline-derived CDR1 and CDR2 are SNHLY and FYNNEI. Here the CDR3 DNA reads TGTGCCAGCAGACTAGCGGGAGAGCAGTTCTTC. As protein: CASRLAGEQFF. The full variable domain, in which reference TRBV2 and TRBJ2-1 provide the parts outside the CDR3, is EPEVTQTPSHQVTQMGQEVILRCVPISNHLYFYWYRQILGQKVEFLVSFYNNEISEKSEIFDDQFSVERPDGSNFTLKIRSTKLEDSAMYFCASRLAGEQFFGPGTRLTVL.

V and J are TRBV30 and TRBJ1-1, with D maybe TRBD1 (5 bases). Germline-derived CDR1 and CDR2 are GTSNPN and SVGIG (reference sequence). CDR3 length equals 15 residues. V was shortened by 3 bases and J by 5 bases, with 19 bases between the two germline ends. For the CDR3, the DNA is TGTGCCTGGAGACCCACGACGGGACGGGGAACTGAAGCTTTCTTT. As protein: CAWRPTTGRGTEAFF.

Of note for this clone: Other DNA sequences in the sample encode the same CDR3. The chain is built from TRBV7-6 and TRBJ2-1; TRBD2 aligns across 12 bases. The V and J ends lost 0 bases and 7 bases, in that order; junction bases with no gene match: 4. The CDR3 covers 16 residues. Germline V gene lookup returns CDR1 SGHVS and CDR2 FNYEAQ. The CDR3: CASSLATSGSRNEQFF. CDR3 bases: TGTGCCAGCAGCTTAGCGACTAGCGGGAGTAGAAATGAGCAGTTCTTC.

In DNA form, the CDR3 reads TGTGCCAGCAGCCCCCGGGACACAATGAACACTGAAGCTTTCTTT. As protein: CASSPRDTMNTEAFF. The gene calls are TRBV11-1 and TRBJ1-1; D is perhaps TRBD1 (6 bases). The CDR3 has 15 amino acids. Trimming cost V 5 bases and J 0 bases, with 13 bases left between them. Per the germline V gene, CDR1 is SGHAT and CDR2 is FQDESV (reference sequence).

J is TRBJ1-5 and V is TRBV6-6, with 8 bases aligning to TRBD1. CDR3 length: 15 residues. V lost 4 bases and J lost 1; bases outside the gene matches: 3. The germline gives CDR1 MNHNY, CDR2 SVGAGI (reference sequence). The DNA of the CDR3 is TGTGCCAGCAGTTTCGACAGGGGAAGCAATCAGCCCCAGCATTTT. Residues: CASSFDRGSNQPQHF.

This clone was seen a handful of times. The gene calls are TRBV4-1 and TRBJ1-1; TRBD1 aligns across 10 bases. The CDR3 consists of 15 residues. From germline, CDR1 is MGHRA and CDR2 YSYEKL. The V and J ends lost 4 bases and 11 bases, in that order; junction bases with no gene match: 13. The CDR3 nucleotides read TGCGCCAGCAGCCCCTTACTGGACAGGGGGGGAGTGGCTTTCTTT. Translation gives CASSPLLDRGGVAFF.

The V gene is TRBV7-9, the J gene TRBJ2-3; 12 positions match TRBD2. The J segment lost 4 bases and the V segment lost 4 bases, leaving 6 bases of the junction unmatched. Germline loops: CDR1 SEHNR, CDR2 FQNEAQ (reference sequence). CDR3 length equals 16 residues. CDR3 bases: TGTGCCAGCAGCTCACGACTAGCGGGAGAGTCAGATACGCAGTATTTT. Protein: CASSSRLAGESDTQYF.

The CDR3 loop is CASSLGGTVSPLHF. In nucleotides, the CDR3 is TGTGCCAGCAGCTTGGGGGGCACGGTTTCACCCCTCCACTTT. The chain carries TRBV7-3 and TRBJ1-6, with D perhaps TRBD1 (6 bases). Germline lookup yields CDR1 SGHTA and CDR2 FQGTGA. Between the trimmed V and J ends, which lost 3 bases and 9 bases, there was a span of 12 bases. The CDR3 has 14 amino acids.

V usage is TRBV7-3 and J usage is TRBJ2-7, with 9 bases matching TRBD1. Trimming removed 5 bases from V and 5 bases from J; junction bases left unmatched: 4. Germline lookup yields CDR1 SGHTA and CDR2 FQGTGA. This CDR3 spans 13 amino acids. CDR3 loop: CASSPRTGDEQYF. DNA for the CDR3: TGTGCCAGCAGCCCAAGGACAGGGGACGAGCAGTACTTC.

V is TRBV15 and J is TRBJ2-5, with D possibly being TRBD1 or TRBD2 (5 bases each). Deletions cut 3 bases from V and 4 bases from J, with 12 bases between. There are 14 residues in the CDR3. Germline V gene lookup returns CDR1 LNHNV and CDR2 YYDKDF (reference sequence). CDR3 DNA sequence: TGTGCCACCAGCAGTGACGGGGCAGGAGAGACCCAGTACTTC. Protein product: CATSSDGAGETQYF. The full variable domain, its missing parts supplied by reference TRBV15 and TRBJ2-5, is DAMVIQNPRYQVTQFGKPVTLSCSQTLNHNVMYWYQQKSSQAPKLLFHYYDKDFNNEADTPDNFQSRRPNTSFCFLDIRSPGLGDTAMYLCATSSDGAGETQYFGPGTRLLVL.

The rearrangement uses TRBV6-6 and TRBJ1-2; D unresolved. The CDR3 has 13 amino acids. Germline V CDR1 and CDR2: MNHNY, SVGAGI (reference sequence). The V and J ends lost 6 bases and 4 bases respectively, with 12 bases between them. DNA for the CDR3: TGTGCCAGCAGCCAATGGGGATTCTATGGCTACACCTTC. Translation: CASSQWGFYGYTF.

The chain joins TRBV7-2 to TRBJ1-2, with D perhaps matching TRBD1 (5 bases). Deletions cut 7 bases from V and 2 bases from J, with 20 bases between. From germline, CDR1 is SGHTA and CDR2 FQGNSA. This CDR3 has 16 residues. The CDR3 bases are TGTGCCAGCACCCCCGGCGCGAGGGGTCTAAACTATGGCTACACCTTC. Protein sequence: CASTPGARGLNYGYTF.

The V call is TRBV9, the J call TRBJ2-3; D gene ambiguous. V gave up 0 bases and J gave up 2 bases, with 10 bases separating them. From germline, CDR1 is SGDLS and CDR2 YYNGEE. This CDR3 spans 15 amino acids. CDR3 DNA: TGTGCCAGCAGCGTAGAGGGAAGGACCACAGATACGCAGTATTTT. Its translation is CASSVEGRTTDTQYF.

In the case of this clone: Other DNA sequences in this sample translate to the same CDR3. This chain connects TRBV4-3 to TRBJ1-3, with 7 bases lining up with TRBD1. There are 16 residues in the CDR3. Germline CDR1 reads LGHNA; CDR2 reads YSLEER. V dropped 6 bases and J dropped 0; count of bases not matched to a gene: 8. The CDR3 DNA reads as TGCGCCAGCAGTCCAGGACAGGCATACTCTGGAAACACCATATATTTT. Translation: CASSPGQAYSGNTIYF.

The chain has TRBV27 and TRBJ2-1, with 9 bases fitting TRBD1. Germline values: CDR1 MNHEY, CDR2 SMNVEV (reference sequence). This CDR3 has 14 amino acids. V dropped 4 bases and J dropped 5; count of bases not matched to a gene: 3. In DNA, the CDR3 is TGTGCCAGCAGTTGGGACAGGGATCACAATGAGCAGTTCTTC. Translated: CASSWDRDHNEQFF.

CDR3 sequence reads: CASSPGLVGEQYF. In DNA form, the CDR3 reads TGTGCCAGCAGTCCGGGACTAGTTGGCGAGCAGTACTTC. This rearrangement joins TRBV27 to TRBJ2-7, with 8 bases that match TRBD2. CDR3 length: 13 amino acids. V shed 5 bases, J shed 6 bases, and the junction held 6 bases outside the gene matches. From germline, CDR1 is MNHEY and CDR2 SMNVEV (reference sequence).

The chain joins TRBV2 to TRBJ2-2; no firm D call. The CDR3 sequence is 14 residues long. Germline CDR1 reads SNHLY; CDR2 reads FYNNEI. V was clipped by 7 bases and J by 0 bases, with 9 bases between them. Here the CDR3 reads CASIRVANTGELFF. In DNA, the CDR3 is TGTGCCAGCATCCGGGTCGCGAACACCGGGGAGCTGTTTTTT.

The genes are TRBV7-9 and TRBJ2-7; TRBD1 might be the D (5 bases). The V and J ends lost 1 base and 7 bases respectively, with 17 bases between them. The CDR3 spans 15 residues. Per the germline V gene, CDR1 is SEHNR and CDR2 is FQNEAQ (reference sequence). The CDR3 sequence: CASSLEGRTGWEQYF. CDR3 in DNA: TGTGCCAGCAGCTTAGAAGGGCGTACAGGTTGGGAGCAGTACTTC.

This sequence joins TRBV19 and TRBJ2-3; D possibly corresponds to TRBD1 (5 bases). V was trimmed by 6 bases and J by 2 bases, leaving 12 bases between them. The germline V gene has CDR1 LNHDA and CDR2 SQIVND (reference sequence). The CDR3 runs to 14 residues. DNA of the CDR3: TGTGCCAGTAGAGGGGCTACAAACACAGATACGCAGTATTTT. Its protein is CASRGATNTDTQYF.

This chain joins TRBV2 and TRBJ1-2; no definite D call. V lost 2 bases and J 4 bases, leaving 8 bases between the germline ends. Germline V gives CDR1 SNHLY, CDR2 FYNNEI. This CDR3 has 13 residues. The CDR3 loop reads CASSERGFYGYTF. CDR3 nucleotide sequence: TGTGCCAGCAGTGAACGAGGGTTCTATGGCTACACCTTC.

The chain recombines TRBV2 with TRBJ2-3; D not resolved. The V end was cut by 0 bases, the J end by 0 bases, with 13 bases between. CDR3 length equals 17 residues. Germline V CDR1 and CDR2: SNHLY, FYNNEI. CDR3 region: CASSEAQGGSSTDTQYF. The CDR3 nucleotides are TGTGCCAGCAGTGAAGCGCAAGGTGGCTCTAGCACAGATACGCAGTATTTT.

The J gene is TRBJ1-1, the V gene TRBV7-8; D remains unclear. This CDR3 has 12 residues. Germline assignment: CDR1 SGHVS and CDR2 FQNEAQ. Trimming cost V 3 bases and J 4 bases, with 6 bases left between them. The CDR3 DNA reads as TGTGCCAGCAGCTTGACCCTCACTGAAGCTTTCTTT. It yields the protein CASSLTLTEAFF. Full variable domain (outside the CDR3, taken from reference TRBV7-8 and TRBJ1-1): GAGVSQSPRYKVAKRGQDVALRCDPISGHVSLFWYQQALGQGPEFLTYFQNEAQLDKSGLPSDRFFAERPEGSVSTLKIQRTQQEDSAVYLCASSLTLTEAFFGQGTRLTVV.

This chain links TRBV30 with TRBJ2-1; 9 bases fit TRBD1. The CDR3 is made up of 14 amino acids. Germline V gives CDR1 GTSNPN, CDR2 SVGIG (reference sequence). Trimming removed 2 bases from V and 3 bases from J; junction bases left unmatched: 2. DNA of the CDR3: TGTGCCTGGAGTCCGGGACAGGGCTACAATGAGCAGTTCTTC. It codes for CAWSPGQGYNEQFF. The variable domain in full, completed from reference TRBV30 and TRBJ2-1, reads SQTIHQWPATLVQPVGSPLSLECTVEGTSNPNLYWYRQAAGRGLQLLFYSVGIGQISSEVPQNLSASRPQDRQFILSSKKLLLSDSGFYLCAWSPGQGYNEQFFGPGTRLTVL.

This clone was observed a few times. The V gene is TRBV4-2, the J gene TRBJ1-5, with unresolved D. Germline V gives CDR1 LGHNA, CDR2 YNFKEQ. The V end lost 1 base, the J end lost 2 bases, and 15 bases lay between the germline ends. The CDR3 sequence is 17 residues long. CDR3: CASSQVEGLMGNQPQHF. The CDR3, as DNA: TGTGCCAGCAGCCAAGTCGAGGGCCTTATGGGCAATCAGCCCCAGCATTTT.

In the case of this clone: A far larger clone is just one base off, so this is likely a read error. Given the absence of the conserved phenylalanine or tryptophan at the CDR3 end, a read error is likely. V gene TRBV29-1 combines with J gene TRBJ2-7; D remains ambiguous. Between the trimmed V and J ends, which lost 3 bases and 4 bases, there was a span of 7 bases. The CDR3 consists of 11 residues. Per the germline V gene, CDR1 is SQVTM and CDR2 is ANQGSEA. In nucleotides, the CDR3 is TGCAGCGTTGATTCGGGTTACGAGCAGTACTGC. Its translation: CSVDSGYEQYC.

This rearrangement joins TRBV19 to TRBJ2-7; TRBD1 is a possible D gene (6 bases). The germline V gene has CDR1 LNHDA and CDR2 SQIVND (reference sequence). Deletions cut 6 bases from V and 4 bases from J, with 22 bases between. The CDR3 is 16 residues long. Written as DNA, the CDR3 is TGTGCCAGTAGCAATGAGAGGACGGGGACAACATACGAGCAGTACTTC. It specifies CASSNERTGTTYEQYF.

The V and J genes are TRBV7-2 and TRBJ2-2; 11 nucleotides align to TRBD2. The J segment lost 7 bases and the V segment lost 4 bases, leaving 5 bases of the junction unmatched. The germline V gene encodes CDR1 SGHTA and CDR2 FQGNSA. The CDR3 is made up of 15 amino acids. The CDR3 coding sequence is TGTGCCAGCAGCTCACTAGCGGGAGTTAACGGGGAGCTGTTTTTT. This codes for CASSSLAGVNGELFF.

The J gene is TRBJ2-7, the V gene TRBV7-3, with 9 bases matching TRBD1. CDR1 is SGHTA, CDR2 FQGTGA, per germline. The J segment lost 2 bases and the V segment lost 10 bases, leaving 9 bases of the junction unmatched. The CDR3 length is 14 residues. CDR3 in DNA: TGTGCCACCGTTCGACAGGGGGTTCCCTACGAGCAGTACTTC. Its translation is CATVRQGVPYEQYF.